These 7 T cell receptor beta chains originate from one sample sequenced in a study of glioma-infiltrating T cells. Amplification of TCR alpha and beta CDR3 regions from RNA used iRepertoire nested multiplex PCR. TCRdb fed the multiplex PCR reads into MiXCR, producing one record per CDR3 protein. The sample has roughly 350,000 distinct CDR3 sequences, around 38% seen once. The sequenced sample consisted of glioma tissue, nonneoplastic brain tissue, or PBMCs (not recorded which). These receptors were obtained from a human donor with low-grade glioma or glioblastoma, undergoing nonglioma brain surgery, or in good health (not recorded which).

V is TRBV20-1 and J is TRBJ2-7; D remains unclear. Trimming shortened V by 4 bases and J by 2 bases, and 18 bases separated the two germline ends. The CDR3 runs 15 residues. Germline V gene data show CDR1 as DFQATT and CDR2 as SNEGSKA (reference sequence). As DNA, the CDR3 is TGCAGTGCTATCGGGTTGAGAGGAAGCCCCTACGAGCAGTACTTC. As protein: CSAIGLRGSPYEQYF.

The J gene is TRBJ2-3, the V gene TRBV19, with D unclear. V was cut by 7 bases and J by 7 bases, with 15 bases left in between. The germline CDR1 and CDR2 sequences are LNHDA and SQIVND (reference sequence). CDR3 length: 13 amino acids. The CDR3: CASTPSPVNTQYF. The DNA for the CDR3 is TGTGCCAGTACCCCATCGCCTGTCAATACGCAGTATTTT.

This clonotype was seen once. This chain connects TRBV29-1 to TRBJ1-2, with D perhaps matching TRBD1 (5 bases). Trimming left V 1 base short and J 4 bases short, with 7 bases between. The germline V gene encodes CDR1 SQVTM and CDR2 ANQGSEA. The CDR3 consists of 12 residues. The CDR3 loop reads CSVEVGGYGYTF. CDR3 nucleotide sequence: TGCAGCGTTGAAGTCGGGGGCTATGGCTACACCTTC.

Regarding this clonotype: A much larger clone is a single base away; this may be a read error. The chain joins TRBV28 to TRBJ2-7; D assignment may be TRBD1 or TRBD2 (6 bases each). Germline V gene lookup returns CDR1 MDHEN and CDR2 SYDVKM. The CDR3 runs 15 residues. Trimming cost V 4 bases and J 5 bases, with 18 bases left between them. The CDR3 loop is CASSSSEWRGNEQYF. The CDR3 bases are TGTGCCAGCAGTTCCTCAGAGTGGAGGGGGAACGAGCAGTACTTC.

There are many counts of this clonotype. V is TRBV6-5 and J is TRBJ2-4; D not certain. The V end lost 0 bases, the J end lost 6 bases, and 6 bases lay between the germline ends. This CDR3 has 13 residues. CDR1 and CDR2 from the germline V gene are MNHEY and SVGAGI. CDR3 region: CASSYSMGNIQYF. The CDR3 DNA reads TGTGCCAGCAGTTACTCTATGGGAAACATTCAGTACTTC.

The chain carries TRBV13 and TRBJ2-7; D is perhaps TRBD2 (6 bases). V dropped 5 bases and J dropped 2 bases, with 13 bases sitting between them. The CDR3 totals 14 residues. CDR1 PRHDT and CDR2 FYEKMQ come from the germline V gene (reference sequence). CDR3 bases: TGTGCCAGCAGCCACGAGAGGAGGGCCTACGAGCAGTACTTC. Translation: CASSHERRAYEQYF.

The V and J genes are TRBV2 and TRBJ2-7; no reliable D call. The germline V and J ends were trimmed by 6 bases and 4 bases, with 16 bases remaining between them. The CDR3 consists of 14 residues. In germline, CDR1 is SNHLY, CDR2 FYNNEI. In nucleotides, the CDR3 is TGTGCCAGCAGAAGAAAGATAGATAGGTACGAGCAGTACTTC. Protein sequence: CASRRKIDRYEQYF.